What follows are 22 T cell receptor beta chains derived from one specimen sequenced in a study of identifying expanded T cells in peripheral blood (dated by TCRdb to the late 2010s). The library was made by the immunoSEQ multiplex PCR assay. This immuneACCESS table, as held by TCRdb, lists in-frame sequences with V and J called but not all clones. Of the missing ones, under half trace to an unresolved V gene in checked studies; the others have no known cause. This sample comprises 100,000 or so clones, about 90% of them detected only once. The top ten constitute 5.5% of the sample. The sequenced sample was blood. The receptors shown here come from a person between 18 and 75 years old in good health.

This chain connects TRBV10-3 to TRBJ2-2; D gene ambiguous. The CDR3 totals 11 residues. CDR1 is ENHRY and CDR2 is SYGVKD in the germline V gene. V was pared by 7 bases and J by 3 bases, with 3 bases between. CDR3 loop: CAITDTGELFF. Here the CDR3 DNA reads TGTGCCATCACGGACACCGGGGAGCTGTTTTTT.

This chain links TRBV7-2 with TRBJ2-2; D is possibly TRBD2 (6 bases). The CDR3 is 14 residues long. Trimming pared 5 bases from V and 3 bases from J, leaving 10 bases between. Germline CDR1 and CDR2: SGHTA and FQGNSA. The CDR3 coding sequence is TGTGCCAGCAGCCTGGGACTTCACACCGGGGAGCTGTTTTTT. It codes for CASSLGLHTGELFF.

The chain couples TRBV5-5 to TRBJ1-2; D possibly corresponds to TRBD1 (5 bases). The ends were cut back, 4 bases at V and 4 bases at J, with 11 bases in the middle. This CDR3 spans 13 amino acids. CDR1 is SGHKS, CDR2 YYEKEE, per germline (reference sequence). CDR3 sequence reads: CASSHDSSYGYTF. The CDR3 DNA reads TGTGCCAGCAGCCATGACAGCTCCTATGGCTACACCTTC.

The gene calls are TRBV18 and TRBJ2-7, with a weak D call TRBD1 (6 bases). Trimming removed 6 bases from V and 0 bases from J, with 15 bases in between. The germline V gene encodes CDR1 KGHSH and CDR2 LQKENI. The CDR3 runs 15 residues. The CDR3 DNA sequence: TGTGCCAGCTCCTCGGGACACCCGAACTCCTACGAGCAGTACTTC. It is translated as CASSSGHPNSYEQYF.

The rearrangement joins TRBV15 to TRBJ2-7; 10 bases align to TRBD2. CDR1 and CDR2 (germline): LNHNV, YYDKDF (reference sequence). Trimming took 5 bases from V and 5 from J; bases not matched to a gene: 15. CDR3 length: 17 amino acids. Here the CDR3 DNA reads TGTGCCACCAGCCGGGCGCTAGCGGGGGTAGGCTTGGACGAGCAGTACTTC. This translates into CATSRALAGVGLDEQYF.

This rearrangement joins TRBV2 to TRBJ2-5; D call uncertain. Germline CDR1 is SNHLY and CDR2 is FYNNEI. The CDR3 covers 12 residues. V lost 3 bases and J lost 0, with 2 bases in between. The CDR3 DNA sequence: TGTGCCAGCAGTGATAACCAAGAGACCCAGTACTTC. This translates into CASSDNQETQYF.

V is TRBV15 and J is TRBJ1-3, with TRBD1 matching over 8 bases. V shed 0 bases and J 3 bases; nucleotides not matched to a gene: 13. The CDR3 is 19 amino acids. The germline gives CDR1 LNHNV, CDR2 YYDKDF (reference sequence). The CDR3 loop reads CATSRDLDRDGGGGNTIYF. The CDR3 DNA reads TGTGCCACCAGCAGAGACTTGGACAGGGACGGTGGCGGTGGAAACACCATATATTTT.

This clone was seen just once. The CDR3 region has the DNA TGTGCCAGCAGCCTAGGGTCTGGGGTTGGCGGCTCTGGAAACACCATATATTTT. Amino acid sequence: CASSLGSGVGGSGNTIYF. The chain employs TRBV7-9 and TRBJ1-3; the D is unclear. This CDR3 spans 18 amino acids. CDR1 and CDR2 from the germline V gene are SEHNR and FQNEAQ (reference sequence). The V end was cut by 5 bases, the J end by 0 bases, with 20 bases between.

In its sample, this clone was seen a few times. The gene calls are TRBV19 and TRBJ2-7, with a possible D match to TRBD1 (6 bases). Germline values: CDR1 LNHDA, CDR2 SQIVND (reference sequence). This CDR3 spans 14 amino acids. V lost 1 base, J lost 4 bases, and 11 bases lay in between. CDR3 loop: CASSIGGPGYEQYF. In DNA form, the CDR3 reads TGTGCCAGTAGTATAGGGGGGCCTGGGTACGAGCAGTACTTC. Looking up the rest from reference TRBV19 and TRBJ2-7 gives the full variable domain: DGGITQSPKYLFRKEGQNVTLSCEQNLNHDAMYWYRQDPGQGLRLIYYSQIVNDFQKGDIAEGYSVSREKKESFPLTVTSAQKNPTAFYLCASSIGGPGYEQYFGPGTRLTVT.

The J gene is TRBJ1-6, the V gene TRBV6-5; possible D gene TRBD1, 6 bases. Trimming shortened V by 2 bases and J by 9 bases, and 11 bases separated the two germline ends. The CDR3 has 14 amino acids. Per the germline V gene, CDR1 is MNHEY and CDR2 is SVGAGI. CDR3 in DNA: TGTGCCAGCAGTTACCAGGGGTCCGGTTCACCCCTCCACTTT. This codes for CASSYQGSGSPLHF.

This sequence joins TRBV5-1 and TRBJ1-1; no clear D. V lost 0 bases and J 1 base, leaving 13 bases between the germline ends. The CDR3 is 16 amino acids. CDR1 and CDR2 (germline): SGHRS, YFSETQ. The CDR3 DNA reads as TGCGCCAGCAGCTTGGCCGATGGGATGGCGAACACTGAAGCTTTCTTT. Residues: CASSLADGMANTEAFF.

Here the CDR3 reads CASSLDRPYMNTEAFF. The CDR3 bases are TGTGCCAGCAGCTTGGACAGACCTTATATGAACACTGAAGCTTTCTTT. The gene calls are TRBV5-4 and TRBJ1-1; D unresolved. From germline, CDR1 is SGHNT and CDR2 YYREEE (reference sequence). Trimming cost V 0 bases and J 0 bases, with 12 bases left between them. This CDR3 has 16 residues.

This clone was counted once. This chain connects TRBV19 to TRBJ1-1; D uncertain. CDR3 length equals 12 residues. V was shortened by 1 base and J by 5 bases, with 5 bases between the two germline ends. In germline, CDR1 is LNHDA, CDR2 SQIVND (reference sequence). The CDR3 DNA sequence: TGTGCCAGTAGTATAGGGTGGACTGAAGCTTTCTTT. It yields the protein CASSIGWTEAFF.

The CDR3 is CASSLYSGGKEQFF. In DNA, the CDR3 is TGTGCCAGCAGCTTGTATTCTGGTGGGAAAGAGCAGTTCTTC. The chain carries TRBV5-8 and TRBJ2-1; D call uncertain. There are 14 residues in the CDR3. With 1 base removed from V and 10 bases from J, the gap between germline ends came to 15 bases. The germline gives CDR1 SGHTS, CDR2 YDEGEE.

The chain has TRBV5-6 and TRBJ1-5; D is possibly TRBD1 (5 bases). The CDR3 has 15 amino acids. CDR1 is SGHDT, CDR2 YYEEEE, per germline. V was pared by 1 base and J by 8 bases, with 16 bases between. The CDR3 sequence: CASSLFRAGIEPQHF. CDR3 coding DNA: TGTGCCAGCAGCTTGTTCAGGGCTGGGATTGAGCCCCAGCATTTT.

The rearrangement uses TRBV6-5 and TRBJ1-1, with D perhaps matching TRBD1 (6 bases). Trimming took 7 bases from V and 1 from J, leaving 13 bases between them. This CDR3 has 14 amino acids. Germline V gives CDR1 MNHEY, CDR2 SVGAGI. The CDR3 loop reads CASTRDTRNTEAFF. The CDR3, as DNA: TGTGCCAGCACCAGGGACACGCGGAACACTGAAGCTTTCTTT.

The rearrangement joins TRBV5-5 to TRBJ1-2; perhaps TRBD1 as D (6 bases). Trimming removed 4 bases from V and 13 bases from J, with 14 bases in between. The CDR3 is 11 amino acids. Looked up from germline, CDR1 is SGHKS and CDR2 is YYEKEE (reference sequence). The CDR3 sequence: CASSRQALCTF. DNA of the CDR3: TGTGCCAGCAGCCGACAGGCTCTGTGCACCTTC.

The chain uses TRBV27 and TRBJ2-1; D unclear. CDR1 is MNHEY and CDR2 is SMNVEV in the germline V gene (reference sequence). V lost 8 bases to trimming and J lost 3 bases, with 11 bases between them. The CDR3 runs to 13 residues. The CDR3 sequence: CASRGLRYNEQFF. Written as DNA, the CDR3 is TGTGCCAGCCGAGGCTTGCGCTACAATGAGCAGTTCTTC.

The gene calls are TRBV7-8 and TRBJ1-4; D possibly corresponds to TRBD1 (5 bases). The ends were cut back, 1 base at V and 3 bases at J, with 12 bases in the middle. This CDR3 is built from 16 residues. CDR1 SGHVS and CDR2 FQNEAQ come from the germline V gene. In nucleotides, the CDR3 is TGTGCCAGCAGCTTAGGATTGGGCAGGGCTAATGAAAAACTGTTTTTT. The encoded protein is CASSLGLGRANEKLFF.

DNA for the CDR3: TGCGCCAGCAGCCAGGACAGGAACACTGAAGCTTTCTTT. The encoded protein is CASSQDRNTEAFF. The gene calls are TRBV5-1 and TRBJ1-1; a weak D match, TRBD1 (6 bases). The length of the CDR3 is 13 residues. The V end was cut by 4 bases, the J end by 1 base, with 8 bases between. Germline-derived CDR1 and CDR2 are SGHRS and YFSETQ. The full variable domain, rest sourced from reference TRBV5-1 and TRBJ1-1, is KAGVTQTPRYLIKTRGQQVTLSCSPISGHRSVSWYQQTPGQGLQFLFEYFSETQRNKGNFPGRFSGRQFSNSRSEMNVSTLELGDSALYLCASSQDRNTEAFFGQGTRLTVV.

V gene TRBV18 combines with J gene TRBJ2-1; 8 positions match TRBD2. Germline loops: CDR1 KGHSH, CDR2 LQKENI. The CDR3 is 17 residues long. V shed 4 bases, J shed 0 bases, and the junction held 8 bases outside the gene matches. CDR3 residues: CASSRLSGTASYNEQFF. Written as DNA, the CDR3 is TGTGCCAGCTCACGTCTTAGCGGGACCGCCTCCTACAATGAGCAGTTCTTC.

The chain uses TRBV27 and TRBJ2-7; 10 bases match TRBD1. CDR1 and CDR2 from the germline V gene are MNHEY and SMNVEV (reference sequence). The CDR3 has 14 amino acids. Trimming cost V 1 base and J 6 bases; bases outside gene matches: 3. CDR3 nucleotide sequence: TGTGCCAGCAGTTTATGGGACAGGGGCTCCGAGCAGTACTTC. It yields the protein CASSLWDRGSEQYF.